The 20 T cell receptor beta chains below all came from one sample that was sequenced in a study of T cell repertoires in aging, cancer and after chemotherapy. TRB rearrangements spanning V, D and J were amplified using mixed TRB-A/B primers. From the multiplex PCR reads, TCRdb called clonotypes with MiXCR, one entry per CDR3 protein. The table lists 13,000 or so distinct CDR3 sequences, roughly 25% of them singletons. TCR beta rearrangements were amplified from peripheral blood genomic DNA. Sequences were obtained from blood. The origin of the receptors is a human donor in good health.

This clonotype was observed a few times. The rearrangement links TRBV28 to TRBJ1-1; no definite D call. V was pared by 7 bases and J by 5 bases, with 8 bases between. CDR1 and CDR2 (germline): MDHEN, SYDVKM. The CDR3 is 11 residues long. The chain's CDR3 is CASKLVTEAFF. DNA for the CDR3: TGTGCCAGCAAGTTAGTAACTGAAGCTTTCTTT.

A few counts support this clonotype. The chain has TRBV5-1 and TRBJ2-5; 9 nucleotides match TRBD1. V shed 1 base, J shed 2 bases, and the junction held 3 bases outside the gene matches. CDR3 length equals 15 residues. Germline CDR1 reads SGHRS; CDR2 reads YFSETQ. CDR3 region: CASSLIGTGQETQYF. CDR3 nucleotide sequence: TGCGCCAGCAGCTTGATTGGGACAGGGCAAGAGACCCAGTACTTC.

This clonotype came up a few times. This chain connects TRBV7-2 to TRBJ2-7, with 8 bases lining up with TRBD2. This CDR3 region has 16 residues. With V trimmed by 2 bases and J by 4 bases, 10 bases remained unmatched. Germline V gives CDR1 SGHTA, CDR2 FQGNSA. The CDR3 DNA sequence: TGTGCCAGCAGCTTACCCCGTGGTAGCGGGGTTTACGAGCAGTACTTC. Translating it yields CASSLPRGSGVYEQYF. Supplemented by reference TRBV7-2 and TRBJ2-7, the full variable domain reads GAGVSQSPSNKVTEKGKDVELRCDPISGHTALYWYRQSLGQGLEFLIYFQGNSAPDKSGLPSDRFSAERTGGSVSTLTIQRTQQEDSAVYLCASSLPRGSGVYEQYFGPGTRLTVT.

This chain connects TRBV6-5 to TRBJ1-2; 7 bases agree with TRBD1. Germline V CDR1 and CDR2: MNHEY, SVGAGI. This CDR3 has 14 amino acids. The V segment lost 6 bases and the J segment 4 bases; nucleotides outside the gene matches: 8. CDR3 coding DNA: TGTGCCAGCAGCAACAGACAGGGTCTCTATGGCTACACCTTC. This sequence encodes CASSNRQGLYGYTF.

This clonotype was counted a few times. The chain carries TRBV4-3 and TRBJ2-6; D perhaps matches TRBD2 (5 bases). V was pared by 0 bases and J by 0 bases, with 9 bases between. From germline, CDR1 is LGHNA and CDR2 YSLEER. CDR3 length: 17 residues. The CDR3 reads CASSQDRRSSGANVLTF. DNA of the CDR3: TGCGCCAGCAGCCAAGATAGGAGGAGCTCTGGGGCCAACGTCCTGACTTTC.

CDR3 DNA: TGCGCCAGCAGCCAAGAGGAATGGGGGGCTACTGAAGCTTTCTTT. It is translated as CASSQEEWGATEAFF. The rearrangement joins TRBV4-3 to TRBJ1-1; D perhaps matches TRBD1 (6 bases). V was trimmed by 0 bases and J by 5 bases, leaving 13 bases between them. Germline CDR1 and CDR2: LGHNA and YSLEER. CDR3 size: 15 residues.

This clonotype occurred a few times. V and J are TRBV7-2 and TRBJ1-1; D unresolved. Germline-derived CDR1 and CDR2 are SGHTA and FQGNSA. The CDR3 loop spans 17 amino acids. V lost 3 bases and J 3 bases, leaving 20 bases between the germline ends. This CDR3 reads CASSLGSFGVGDTEAFF. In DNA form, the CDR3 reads TGTGCCAGCAGCTTGGGATCGTTTGGGGTTGGCGACACTGAAGCTTTCTTT.

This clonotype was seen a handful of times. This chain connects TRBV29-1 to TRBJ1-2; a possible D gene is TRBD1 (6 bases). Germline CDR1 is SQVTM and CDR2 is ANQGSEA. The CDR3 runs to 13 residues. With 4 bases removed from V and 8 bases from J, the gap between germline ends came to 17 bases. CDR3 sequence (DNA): TGCAGCGTTGTGGGTATGACAGGATACGGCTACACCTTC. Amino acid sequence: CSVVGMTGYGYTF.

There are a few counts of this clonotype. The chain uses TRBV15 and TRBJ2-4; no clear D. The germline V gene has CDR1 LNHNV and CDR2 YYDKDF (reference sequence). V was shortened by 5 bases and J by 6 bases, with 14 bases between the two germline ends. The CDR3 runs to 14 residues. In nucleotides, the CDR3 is TGTGCCACCAGCGGACCGGGCCGGGCAAACATTCAGTACTTC. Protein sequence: CATSGPGRANIQYF.

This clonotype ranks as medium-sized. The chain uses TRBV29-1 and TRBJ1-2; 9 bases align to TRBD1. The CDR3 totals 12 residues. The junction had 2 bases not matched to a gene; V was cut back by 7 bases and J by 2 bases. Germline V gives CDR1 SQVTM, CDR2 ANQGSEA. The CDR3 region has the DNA TGCAGCGCTGGACAGGGGAACTATGGCTACACCTTC. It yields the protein CSAGQGNYGYTF.

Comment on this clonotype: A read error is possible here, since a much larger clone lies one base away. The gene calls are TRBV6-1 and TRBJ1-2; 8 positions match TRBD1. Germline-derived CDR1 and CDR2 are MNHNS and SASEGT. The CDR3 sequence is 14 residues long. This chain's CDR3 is CASSGGTGGYGNTF. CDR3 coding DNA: TGTGCCAGCAGTGGCGGGACAGGTGGCTATGGCAACACCTTC.

The CDR3 loop is CASRLLRNRDRGANYGYTF. The CDR3 DNA is TGTGCCAGCCGCCTATTACGAAACCGGGACAGAGGAGCTAACTATGGCTACACCTTC. V gene TRBV12-3 or TRBV12-4 combines with J gene TRBJ1-2, with 7 bases identical to TRBD1. This CDR3 spans 19 amino acids. V lost 8 bases and J lost 0; bases outside the gene matches: 21.

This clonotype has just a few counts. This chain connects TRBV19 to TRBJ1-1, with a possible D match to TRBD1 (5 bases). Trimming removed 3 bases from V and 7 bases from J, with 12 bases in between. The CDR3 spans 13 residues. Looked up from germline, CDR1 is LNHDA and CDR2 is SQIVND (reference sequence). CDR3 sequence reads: CASSIPGTVEAFF. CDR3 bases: TGTGCCAGTAGTATTCCCGGGACGGTTGAAGCTTTCTTT.

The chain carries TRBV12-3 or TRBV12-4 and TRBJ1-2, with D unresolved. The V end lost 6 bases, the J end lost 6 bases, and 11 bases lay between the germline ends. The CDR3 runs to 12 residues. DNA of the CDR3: TGTGCCAGCAGCTTGGGTGGGAATGGCTACACCTTC. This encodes CASSLGGNGYTF.

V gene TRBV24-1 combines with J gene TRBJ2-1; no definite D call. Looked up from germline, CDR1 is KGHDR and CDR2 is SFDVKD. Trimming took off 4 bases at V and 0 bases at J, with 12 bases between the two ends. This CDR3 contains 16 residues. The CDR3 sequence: CATSDLGKSSYNEQFF. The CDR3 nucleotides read TGTGCCACCAGTGACCTTGGAAAAAGCTCCTACAATGAGCAGTTCTTC.

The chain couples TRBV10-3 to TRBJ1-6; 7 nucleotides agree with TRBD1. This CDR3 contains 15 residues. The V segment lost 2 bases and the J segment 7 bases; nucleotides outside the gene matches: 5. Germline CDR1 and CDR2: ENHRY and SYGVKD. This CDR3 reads CAISEITGDNSPLHF. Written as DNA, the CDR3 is TGTGCCATCAGTGAGATAACAGGGGACAATTCACCCCTCCACTTT.

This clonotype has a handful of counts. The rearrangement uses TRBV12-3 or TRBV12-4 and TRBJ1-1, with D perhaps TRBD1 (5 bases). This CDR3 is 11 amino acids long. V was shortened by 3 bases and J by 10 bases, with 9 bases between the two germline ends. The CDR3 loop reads CASSFGTIAFF. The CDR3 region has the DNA TGTGCCAGCAGTTTTGGGACGATAGCTTTCTTT.

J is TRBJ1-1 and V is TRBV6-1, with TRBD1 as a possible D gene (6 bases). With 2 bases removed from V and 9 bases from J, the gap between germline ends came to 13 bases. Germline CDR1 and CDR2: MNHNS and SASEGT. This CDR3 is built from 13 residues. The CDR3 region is CASSENRVGKAFF. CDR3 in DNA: TGTGCCAGCAGTGAAAACAGGGTGGGTAAAGCTTTCTTT.

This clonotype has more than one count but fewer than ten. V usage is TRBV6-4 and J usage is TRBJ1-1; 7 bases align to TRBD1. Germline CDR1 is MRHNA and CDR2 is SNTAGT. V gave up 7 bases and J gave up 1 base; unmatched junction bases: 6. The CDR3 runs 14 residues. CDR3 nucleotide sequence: TGTGCCAGCAACCCCGGGGACAGGAACACTGAAGCTTTCTTT. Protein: CASNPGDRNTEAFF.

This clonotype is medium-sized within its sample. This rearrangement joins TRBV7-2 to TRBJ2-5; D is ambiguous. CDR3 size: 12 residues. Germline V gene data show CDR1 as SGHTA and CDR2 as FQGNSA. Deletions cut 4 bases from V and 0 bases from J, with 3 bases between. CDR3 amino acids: CASSSYQETQYF. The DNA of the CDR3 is TGTGCCAGCAGCTCGTACCAAGAGACCCAGTACTTC.